The rows below give T cell receptor beta chains drawn from one sample of a study of shared clonotypes between healthy human individuals. Clones were sequenced by immunoSEQ multiplex PCR, and TCRdb holds only the in-frame ones, with some missing. The sample has fewer than 650,000 clones, roughly four fifths seen once. Source material: PBMCs. These receptors all stem from a woman aged 40 to 55 in good health. Some clones in this sample may be carry-over from other donors' samples. Both conserved end residues are part of each CDR3. D genes are given only for firm matches. Clone size appears in some rows only: once, few, many, or a class for an expanded clone.

cdr3_aa: CASSRTGGSNTGELFF
cdr3_nt: TGTGCCAGCAGCCGGACAGGGGGCTCGAACACCGGGGAGCTGTTTTTT
d_call: TRBD1
j_call: TRBJ2-2
clone_size: .
v_call: TRBV5-8

cdr3_aa: CASSFTGADTEAFF
cdr3_nt: TGCGCCAGCAGCTTTACGGGGGCAGACACTGAAGCTTTCTTT
d_call: .
j_call: TRBJ1-1
clone_size: .
v_call: TRBV5-1

cdr3_aa: CASSYSGPAGEQYF
cdr3_nt: TGTGCCAGCAGTTACTCTGGGCCGGCGGGGGAGCAGTACTTC
d_call: .
j_call: TRBJ2-7
clone_size: .
v_call: TRBV6-5

cdr3_aa: CASSIRGTNTEAFF
cdr3_nt: TGTGCCAGTAGTATAAGGGGGACGAACACTGAAGCTTTCTTT
d_call: .
j_call: TRBJ1-1
clone_size: .
v_call: TRBV19

cdr3_aa: CSALQNTEAFF
cdr3_nt: TGCAGTGCGCTTCAGAACACTGAAGCTTTCTTT
d_call: .
j_call: TRBJ1-1
clone_size: many
v_call: TRBV20-1

cdr3_aa: CASSLEHVGETQYF
cdr3_nt: TGCGCCAGCAGCTTGGAACACGTCGGGGAGACCCAGTACTTC
d_call: .
j_call: TRBJ2-5
clone_size: .
v_call: TRBV5-1

cdr3_aa: CASSLMGQGREQYF
cdr3_nt: TGTGCCAGCAGCTTAATGGGACAGGGTCGGGAGCAGTACTTC
d_call: TRBD1
j_call: TRBJ2-7
clone_size: .
v_call: TRBV5-4

cdr3_aa: CAWRDSGGAKVANEQFF
cdr3_nt: TGTGCCTGGAGGGACTCTGGCGGGGCGAAGGTGGCCAATGAGCAGTTCTTC
d_call: .
j_call: TRBJ2-1
clone_size: .
v_call: TRBV30

cdr3_aa: CASSAAGYTDTQYF
cdr3_nt: TGTGCCAGCAGCGCAGCGGGATACACAGATACGCAGTATTTT
d_call: TRBD2
j_call: TRBJ2-3
clone_size: .
v_call: TRBV7-3

cdr3_aa: CASSVEGAYTEAFF
cdr3_nt: TGTGCCAGCAGTGTGGAAGGGGCGTACACTGAAGCTTTCTTT
d_call: .
j_call: TRBJ1-1
clone_size: .
v_call: TRBV6-1

cdr3_aa: CASSLHLTEAFF
cdr3_nt: TGTGCCAGCAGTTTACATCTCACTGAAGCTTTCTTT
d_call: .
j_call: TRBJ1-1
clone_size: .
v_call: TRBV28

cdr3_aa: CASTRGRGLGNEQYF
cdr3_nt: TGTGCCAGCACCCGCGGTCGAGGTTTGGGCAACGAGCAGTACTTC
d_call: .
j_call: TRBJ2-7
clone_size: .
v_call: TRBV2

cdr3_aa: CASSLSGGVTEQYF
cdr3_nt: TGTGCCAGCAGCTTATCGGGTGGGGTCACCGAGCAGTACTTC
d_call: .
j_call: TRBJ2-7
clone_size: .
v_call: TRBV7-2

cdr3_aa: CASRTDGEAFF
cdr3_nt: TGTGCCAGCAGGACCGACGGTGAAGCTTTCTTT
d_call: .
j_call: TRBJ1-1
clone_size: .
v_call: TRBV7-9